This paragraph covers one T cell receptor (beta chain) sequence. This sample was included in a study of radiation and T cells in renal cell carcinoma. Time point given: blood 2 weeks post-SBRT. As to treatment: 15 Gy SBRT to primary tumor, nephrectomy 4 weeks later. Serial blood draws occurred at baseline and 2 and 4 weeks post-SBRT. CDR1 and CDR2 from the germline V gene are SGHAT and FQNNGV. The CDR3 covers 14 residues. Trimming took 5 bases from V and 1 from J, leaving 11 bases between them. Data came from immunoSEQ multiplex PCR; TCRdb stores just in-frame clones and leaves some out. The sample lists about 130,000 clones, 70% to 90% occurring once.

The genes are TRBV11-2 and TRBJ1-1; D gene ambiguous. The sequence derives from a woman in her sixties or seventies with renal cell carcinoma. The source material was blood, sampled from a patient whose treatment included radiotherapy and nephrectomy. CDR3 residues: CASSINRENTEAFF. The CDR3 DNA follows: TGTGCCAGCAGCATCAACCGGGAGAACACTGAAGCTTTCTTT. The full variable domain, rest sourced from reference TRBV11-2 and TRBJ1-1, is EAGVAQSPRYKIIEKRQSVAFWCNPISGHATLYWYQQILGQGPKLLIQFQNNGVVDDSQLPKDRFSAERLKGVDSTLKIQPAKLEDSAVYLCASSINRENTEAFFGQGTRLTVV.